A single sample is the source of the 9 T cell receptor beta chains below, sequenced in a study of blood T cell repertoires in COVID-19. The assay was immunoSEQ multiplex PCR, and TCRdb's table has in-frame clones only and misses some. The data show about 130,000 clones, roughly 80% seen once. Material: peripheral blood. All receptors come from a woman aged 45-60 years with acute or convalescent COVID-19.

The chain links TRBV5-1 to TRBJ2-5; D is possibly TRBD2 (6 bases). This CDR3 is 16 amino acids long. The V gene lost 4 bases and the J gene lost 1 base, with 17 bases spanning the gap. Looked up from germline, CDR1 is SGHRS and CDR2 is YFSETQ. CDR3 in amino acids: CASSPSNGGPQETQYF. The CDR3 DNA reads TGCGCCAGCAGCCCGTCAAACGGAGGGCCCCAAGAGACCCAGTACTTC.

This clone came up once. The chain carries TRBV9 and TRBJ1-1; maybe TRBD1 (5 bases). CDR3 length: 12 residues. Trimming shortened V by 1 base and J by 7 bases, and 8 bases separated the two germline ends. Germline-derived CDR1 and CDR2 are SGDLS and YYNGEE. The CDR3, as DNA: TGTGCCAGCAGCGTACAGGGCGGTGAAGCTTTCTTT. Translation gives CASSVQGGEAFF.

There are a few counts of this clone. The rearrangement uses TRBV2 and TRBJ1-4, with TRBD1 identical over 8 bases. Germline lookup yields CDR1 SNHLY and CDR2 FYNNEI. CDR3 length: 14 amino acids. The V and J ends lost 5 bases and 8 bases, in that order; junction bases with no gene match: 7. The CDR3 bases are TGTGCCAGCAGTCATCAGGGGGCGCCGGAAAAACTGTTTTTT. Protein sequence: CASSHQGAPEKLFF.

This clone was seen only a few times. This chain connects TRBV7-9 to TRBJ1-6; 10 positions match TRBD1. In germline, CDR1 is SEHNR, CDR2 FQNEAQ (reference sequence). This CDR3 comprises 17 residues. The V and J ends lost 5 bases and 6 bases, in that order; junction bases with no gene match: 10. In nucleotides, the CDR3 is TGTGCCAGCAGCCAAGACCGGGACAGGGGAAGTAATTCACCCCTCCACTTT. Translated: CASSQDRDRGSNSPLHF. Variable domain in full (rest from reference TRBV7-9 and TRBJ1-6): DTGVSQNPRHKITKRGQNVTFRCDPISEHNRLYWYRQTLGQGPEFLTYFQNEAQLEKSRLLSDRFSAERPKGSFSTLEIQRTEQGDSAMYLCASSQDRDRGSNSPLHFGNGTRLTVT.

DNA for the CDR3: TGTGCCAGCAGCCAACGGGACAGGCGGCGGCAGTTCTTC. Translating it yields CASSQRDRRRQFF. The J gene is TRBJ2-1, the V gene TRBV11-2, with 8 bases lining up with TRBD1. V lost 5 bases and J lost 12; bases outside the gene matches: 9. CDR3 size: 13 residues. Germline CDR1 and CDR2: SGHAT and FQNNGV.

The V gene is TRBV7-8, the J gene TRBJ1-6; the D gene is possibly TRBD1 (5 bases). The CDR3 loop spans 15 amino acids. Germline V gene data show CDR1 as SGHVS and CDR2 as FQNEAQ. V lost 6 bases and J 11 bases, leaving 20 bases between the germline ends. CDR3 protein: CASRPAGREGPPLHF. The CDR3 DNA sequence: TGTGCCAGCAGACCCGCCGGCAGGGAAGGCCCACCCCTCCACTTT.

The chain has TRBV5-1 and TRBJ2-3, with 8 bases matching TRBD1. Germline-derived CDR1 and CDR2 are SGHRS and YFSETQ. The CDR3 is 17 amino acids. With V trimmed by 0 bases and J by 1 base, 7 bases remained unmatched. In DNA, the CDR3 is TGCGCCAGCAGCTTGGGGACAGGGTCCGGAGGCACAGATACGCAGTATTTT. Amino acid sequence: CASSLGTGSGGTDTQYF.

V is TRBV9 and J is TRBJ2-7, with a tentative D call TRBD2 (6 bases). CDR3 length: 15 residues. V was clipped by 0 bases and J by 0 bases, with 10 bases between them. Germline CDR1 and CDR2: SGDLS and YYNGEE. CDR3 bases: TGTGCCAGCAGCGTAGGAGGCGGGAACTCCTACGAGCAGTACTTC. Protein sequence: CASSVGGGNSYEQYF.

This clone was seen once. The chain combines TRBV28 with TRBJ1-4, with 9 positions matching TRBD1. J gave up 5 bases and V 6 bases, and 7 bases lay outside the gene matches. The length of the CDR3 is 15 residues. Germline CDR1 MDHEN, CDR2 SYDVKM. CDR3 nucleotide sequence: TGTGCCAGCAGAGGACCAGGACAGGGGAATGAAAAACTGTTTTTT. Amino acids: CASRGPGQGNEKLFF.